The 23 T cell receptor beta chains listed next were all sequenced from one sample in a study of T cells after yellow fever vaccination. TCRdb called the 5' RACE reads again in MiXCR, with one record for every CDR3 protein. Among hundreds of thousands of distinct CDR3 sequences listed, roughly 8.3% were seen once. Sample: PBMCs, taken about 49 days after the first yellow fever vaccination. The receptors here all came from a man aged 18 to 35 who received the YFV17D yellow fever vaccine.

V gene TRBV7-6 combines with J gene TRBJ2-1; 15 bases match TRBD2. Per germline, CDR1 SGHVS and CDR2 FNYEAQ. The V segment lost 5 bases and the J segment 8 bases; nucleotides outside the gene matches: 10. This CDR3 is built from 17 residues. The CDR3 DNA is TGTGCCAGCAGCCAAGGACTAGCGGGGGGGTTTATCCATGAGCAGTTCTTC. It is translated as CASSQGLAGGFIHEQFF.

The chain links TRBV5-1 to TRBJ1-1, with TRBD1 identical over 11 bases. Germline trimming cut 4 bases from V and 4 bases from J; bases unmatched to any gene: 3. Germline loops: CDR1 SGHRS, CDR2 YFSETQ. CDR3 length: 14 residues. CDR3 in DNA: TGCGCCAGCAGCATCGGGACAGGGGGCACTGAAGCTTTCTTT. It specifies CASSIGTGGTEAFF.

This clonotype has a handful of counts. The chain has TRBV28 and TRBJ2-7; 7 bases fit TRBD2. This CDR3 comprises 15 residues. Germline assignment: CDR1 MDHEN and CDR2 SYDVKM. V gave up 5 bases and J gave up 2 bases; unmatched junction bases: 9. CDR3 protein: CASSALGEGPYEQYV. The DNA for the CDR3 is TGTGCCAGCAGTGCCCTAGGGGAGGGTCCCTACGAGCAGTACGTC.

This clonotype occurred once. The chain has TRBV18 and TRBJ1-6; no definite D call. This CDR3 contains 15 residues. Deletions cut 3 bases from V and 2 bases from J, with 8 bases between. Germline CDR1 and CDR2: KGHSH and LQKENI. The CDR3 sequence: CASSPAGPYNSPLHF. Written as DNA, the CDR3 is TGTGCCAGCTCACCGGCGGGCCCCTATAATTCACCCCTCCACTTT.

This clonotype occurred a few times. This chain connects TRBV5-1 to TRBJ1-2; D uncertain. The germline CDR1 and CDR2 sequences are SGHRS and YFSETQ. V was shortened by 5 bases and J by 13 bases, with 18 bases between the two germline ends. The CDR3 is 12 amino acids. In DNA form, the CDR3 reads TGCGCCAGCAGACTCGGACCCCGGGATGTCACCTTC. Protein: CASRLGPRDVTF. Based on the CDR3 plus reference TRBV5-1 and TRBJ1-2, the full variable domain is KAGVTQTPRYLIKTRGQQVTLSCSPISGHRSVSWYQQTPGQGLQFLFEYFSETQRNKGNFPGRFSGRQFSNSRSEMNVSTLELGDSALYLCASRLGPRDVTFGSGTRLTVV.

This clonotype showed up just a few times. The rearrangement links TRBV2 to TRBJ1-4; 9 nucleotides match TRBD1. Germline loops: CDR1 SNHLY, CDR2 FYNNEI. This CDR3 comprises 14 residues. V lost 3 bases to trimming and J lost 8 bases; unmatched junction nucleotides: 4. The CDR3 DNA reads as TGTGCCAGCAGTGAGGACAGGGGAACCGAAAAACTGTTTTTT. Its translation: CASSEDRGTEKLFF. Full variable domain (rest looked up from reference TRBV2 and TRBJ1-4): EPEVTQTPSHQVTQMGQEVILRCVPISNHLYFYWYRQILGQKVEFLVSFYNNEISEKSEIFDDQFSVERPDGSNFTLKIRSTKLEDSAMYFCASSEDRGTEKLFFGSGTQLSVL.

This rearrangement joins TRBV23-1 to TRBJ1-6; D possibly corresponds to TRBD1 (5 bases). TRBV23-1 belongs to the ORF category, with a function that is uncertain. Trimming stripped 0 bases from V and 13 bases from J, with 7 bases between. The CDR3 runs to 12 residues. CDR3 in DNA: TGCGCCAGCAGTCAATCGAGGGGTCCCCTCCACTTT. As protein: CASSQSRGPLHF.

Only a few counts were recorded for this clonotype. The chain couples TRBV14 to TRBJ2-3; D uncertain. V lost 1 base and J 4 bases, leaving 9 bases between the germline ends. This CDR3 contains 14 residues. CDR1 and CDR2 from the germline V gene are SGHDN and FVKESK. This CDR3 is CASSQGLFSDTQYF. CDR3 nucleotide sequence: TGTGCCAGCAGCCAAGGGTTATTTTCAGATACGCAGTATTTT. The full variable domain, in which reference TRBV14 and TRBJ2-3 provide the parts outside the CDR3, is EAGVTQFPSHSVIEKGQTVTLRCDPISGHDNLYWYRRVMGKEIKFLLHFVKESKQDESGMPNNRFLAERTGGTYSTLKVQPAELEDSGVYFCASSQGLFSDTQYFGPGTRLTVL.

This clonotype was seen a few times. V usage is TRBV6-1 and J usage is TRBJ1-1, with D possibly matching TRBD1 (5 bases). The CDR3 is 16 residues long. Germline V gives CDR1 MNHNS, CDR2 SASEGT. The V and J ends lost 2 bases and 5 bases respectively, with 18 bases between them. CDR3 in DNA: TGTGCCAGCAGTGAATTCTATTACAGGAGGGGAACTGAAGCTTTCTTT. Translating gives CASSEFYYRRGTEAFF.

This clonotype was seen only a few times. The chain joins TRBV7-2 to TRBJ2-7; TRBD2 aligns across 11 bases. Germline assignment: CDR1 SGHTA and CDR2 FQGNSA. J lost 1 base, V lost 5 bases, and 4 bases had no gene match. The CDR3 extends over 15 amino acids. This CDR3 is CASSPSSGRSYEQYF. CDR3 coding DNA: TGTGCCAGCAGCCCCTCTAGCGGGAGGTCCTACGAGCAGTACTTC. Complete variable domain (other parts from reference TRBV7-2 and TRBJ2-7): GAGVSQSPSNKVTEKGKDVELRCDPISGHTALYWYRQSLGQGLEFLIYFQGNSAPDKSGLPSDRFSAERTGGSVSTLTIQRTQQEDSAVYLCASSPSSGRSYEQYFGPGTRLTVT.

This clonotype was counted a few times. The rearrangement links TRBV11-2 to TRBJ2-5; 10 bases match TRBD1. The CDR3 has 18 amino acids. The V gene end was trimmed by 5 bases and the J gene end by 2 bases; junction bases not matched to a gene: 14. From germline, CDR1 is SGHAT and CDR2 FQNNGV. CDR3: CASSQWVGDRGLQETQYF. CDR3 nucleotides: TGTGCCAGCAGCCAATGGGTAGGGGACAGGGGTCTTCAAGAGACCCAGTACTTC.

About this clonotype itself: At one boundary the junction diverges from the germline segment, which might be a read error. The CDR3 loop reads CASRTEPGGNEKFF. The CDR3 coding sequence is TGTGCCAGCAGGACGGAGCCCGGCGGCAATGAGAAGTTCTTC. V is TRBV2 and J is TRBJ2-1; no clear D gene. This CDR3 is built from 14 residues. CDR1 is SNHLY, CDR2 FYNNEI, per germline.

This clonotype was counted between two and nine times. CDR3 region: CASSYRPAGIWGYTF. The CDR3 DNA follows: TGTGCCAGCAGTTACCGCCCCGCAGGGATTTGGGGCTACACCTTC. The chain recombines TRBV6-5 with TRBJ1-2, with a weak D call TRBD1 (5 bases). The V end lost 2 bases, the J end lost 8 bases, and 18 bases lay between the germline ends. Germline V CDR1 and CDR2: MNHEY, SVGAGI. This CDR3 comprises 15 residues.

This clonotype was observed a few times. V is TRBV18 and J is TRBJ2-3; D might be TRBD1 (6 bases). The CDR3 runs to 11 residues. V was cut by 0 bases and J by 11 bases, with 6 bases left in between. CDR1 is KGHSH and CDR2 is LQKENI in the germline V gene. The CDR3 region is CASSPPGQQYF. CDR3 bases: TGTGCCAGCTCACCACCGGGACAGCAGTATTTT.

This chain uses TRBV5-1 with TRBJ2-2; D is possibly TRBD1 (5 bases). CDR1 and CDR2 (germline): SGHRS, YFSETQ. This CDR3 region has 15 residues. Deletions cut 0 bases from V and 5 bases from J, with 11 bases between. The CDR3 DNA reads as TGCGCCAGCAGCTTGGGGGGCCTTGGGACCGGGGAGCTGTTTTTT. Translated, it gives CASSLGGLGTGELFF.

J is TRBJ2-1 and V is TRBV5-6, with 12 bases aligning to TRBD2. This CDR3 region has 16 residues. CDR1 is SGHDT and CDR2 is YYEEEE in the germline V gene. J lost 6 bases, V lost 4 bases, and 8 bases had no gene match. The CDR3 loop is CASSQFLAGGPNEQFF. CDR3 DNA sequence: TGTGCCAGCAGCCAATTCCTAGCGGGGGGGCCCAATGAGCAGTTCTTC.

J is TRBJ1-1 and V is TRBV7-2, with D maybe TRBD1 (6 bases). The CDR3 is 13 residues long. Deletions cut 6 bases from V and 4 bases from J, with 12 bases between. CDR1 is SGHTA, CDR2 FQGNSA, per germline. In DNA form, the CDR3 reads TGTGCCAGCAGTTATAACAGGGTCACTGAAGCTTTCTTT. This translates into CASSYNRVTEAFF.

The CDR3 protein is CASSLGGRGNGYTF. The CDR3 nucleotides read TGTGCCAGCAGCTTAGGCGGGCGGGGAAACGGCTACACCTTC. The chain links TRBV7-2 to TRBJ1-2; D ambiguous. CDR1 is SGHTA, CDR2 FQGNSA, per germline. The CDR3 has 14 residues. V was trimmed by 1 base and J by 8 bases, leaving 14 bases between them.

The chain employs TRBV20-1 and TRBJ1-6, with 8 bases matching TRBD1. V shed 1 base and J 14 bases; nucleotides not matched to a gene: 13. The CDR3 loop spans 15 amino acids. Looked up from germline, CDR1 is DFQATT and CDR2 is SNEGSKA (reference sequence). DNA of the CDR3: TGCAGTGCTAGAGGTGGAGGGACAGGCCCTGAGGCCCTCCACTTT. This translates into CSARGGGTGPEALHF.

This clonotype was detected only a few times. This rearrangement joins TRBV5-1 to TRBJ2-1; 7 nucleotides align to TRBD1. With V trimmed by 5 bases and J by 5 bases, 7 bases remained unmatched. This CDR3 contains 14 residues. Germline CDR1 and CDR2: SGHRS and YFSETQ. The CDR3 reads CASSLGTVHNEQFF. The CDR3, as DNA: TGCGCCAGCAGTCTGGGGACAGTACACAATGAGCAGTTCTTC.

This chain's CDR3 is CASSPGAGWETQYF. CDR3 sequence (DNA): TGTGCCAGCTCACCAGGGGCAGGATGGGAGACCCAGTACTTC. The chain links TRBV18 to TRBJ2-5, with D maybe TRBD1 (5 bases). This CDR3 is built from 14 residues. Germline V gives CDR1 KGHSH, CDR2 LQKENI. V shed 2 bases and J shed 5 bases, with 12 bases lying between them. Full variable domain (rest looked up from reference TRBV18 and TRBJ2-5): NAGVMQNPRHLVRRRGQEARLRCSPMKGHSHVYWYRQLPEEGLKFMVYLQKENIIDESGMPKERFSAEFPKEGPSILRIQQVVRGDSAAYFCASSPGAGWETQYFGPGTRLLVL.

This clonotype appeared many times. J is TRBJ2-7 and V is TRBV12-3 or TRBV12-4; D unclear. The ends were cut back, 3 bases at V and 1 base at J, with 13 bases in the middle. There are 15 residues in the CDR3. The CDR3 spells CASSFSSHTSYEQYF. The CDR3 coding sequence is TGTGCCAGCAGTTTTTCCAGCCACACATCCTACGAGCAGTACTTC.

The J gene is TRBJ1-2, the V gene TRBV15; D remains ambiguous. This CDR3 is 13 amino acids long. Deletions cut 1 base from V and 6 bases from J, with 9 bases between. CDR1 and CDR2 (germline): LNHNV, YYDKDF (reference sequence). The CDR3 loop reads CATSRGTEDGYTF. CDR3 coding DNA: TGTGCCACCAGCAGAGGGACGGAAGATGGCTACACCTTC. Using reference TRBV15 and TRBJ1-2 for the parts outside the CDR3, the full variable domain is DAMVIQNPRYQVTQFGKPVTLSCSQTLNHNVMYWYQQKSSQAPKLLFHYYDKDFNNEADTPDNFQSRRPNTSFCFLDIRSPGLGDTAMYLCATSRGTEDGYTFGSGTRLTVV.